This TCR beta chain originates from a study of Ad26.COV2.S vaccination and SARS-CoV-2 variants. Using immunoSEQ multiplex PCR, the repertoire was profiled, and TCRdb retains in-frame clones only, with some absent. The data contain fewer than 100,000 clones, 82% of them singletons. Germline CDR1 SGHAT, CDR2 FQNNGV. This CDR3 has 14 amino acids. Trimming left V 5 bases short and J 0 bases short, with 8 bases between. The gene calls are TRBV11-2 and TRBJ1-3; no clear D. The specimen was peripheral blood, collected after recovery from COVID-19. This sequence was found in a human donor who had recovered from COVID-19. The CDR3 DNA reads TGTGCCAGCAGCCGGAGTAGCTCTGGAAACACCATATATTTT. This encodes CASSRSSSGNTIYF.